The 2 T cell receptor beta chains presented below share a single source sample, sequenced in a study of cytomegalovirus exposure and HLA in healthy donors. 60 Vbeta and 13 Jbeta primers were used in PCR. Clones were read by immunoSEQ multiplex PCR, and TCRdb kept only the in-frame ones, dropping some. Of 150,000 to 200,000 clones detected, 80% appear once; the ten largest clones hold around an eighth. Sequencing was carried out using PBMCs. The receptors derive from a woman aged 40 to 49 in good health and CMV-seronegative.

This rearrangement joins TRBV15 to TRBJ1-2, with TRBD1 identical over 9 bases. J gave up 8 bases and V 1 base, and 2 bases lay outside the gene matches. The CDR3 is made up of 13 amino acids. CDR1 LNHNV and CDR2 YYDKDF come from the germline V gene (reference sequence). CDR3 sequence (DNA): TGTGCCACCAGCAGAGGGGACAGGGACGGCTACACCTTC. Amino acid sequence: CATSRGDRDGYTF.

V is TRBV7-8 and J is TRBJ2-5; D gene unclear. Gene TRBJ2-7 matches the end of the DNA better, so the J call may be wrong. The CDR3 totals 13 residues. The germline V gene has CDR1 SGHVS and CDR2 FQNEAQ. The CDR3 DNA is TGTGCCAGCAGCTTAGATTTGTCGTACGAGCAGTACTTC. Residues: CASSLDLSYEQYF.